Detailed here is one TCR beta chain. It has no known antigen specificity. Base quality data are lacking; no much larger clone is found one base away. TCR beta CDR3 regions were sequenced from DNA using the immunoSEQ Assay. Concerning the study's data processing: To compute T cell density, TCR beta template counts were normalized to usable DNA, which was estimated by amplifying housekeeping genes. Using the preseqR package, richness was estimated by extrapolating to 120,000 templates for tissue samples and 400,000 templates for PBMC samples. Clonality was defined by subtracting Pielou's evenness from one. Differential abundance testing on productive amino-acid clonotypes, with a minimum total count of 5 and an alpha of 0.1, was used to identify tissue-enriched TCRs. The Jaccard Index and the Morisita Overlap Index were used to measure repertoire overlap between compartments. GLIPH grouped TCR beta CDR3s together with public tetramer-defined viral CDR3s, and a viral motif had to include at least three viral sequences and show V-gene enrichment. Imported from immuneACCESS, the table was reduced by TCRdb to in-frame sequences with V and J called. These copies leave out some clones; in studies compared against another copy, an unresolved V gene accounts for under half, and the cause of the remainder is not known. D and trimming come from the DNA, and the V and J calls and clone size come from that table. A total of tens of thousands of clones appear in this sample, 80% to 90% of them only once. The ten largest clones represent 18% of the sample.

V is shortened by 3 bases, J by 1 base, and the region joining them spans 12 bases. The CDR3 sequence holds 15 residues, the cysteine and phenylalanine included. Only the CDR3 DNA stays, 45 bases, in frame from base 1. For CDR1 and CDR2, the germline V gene lists MGHDK and SYGVNS. These data belong to a study of T cells in localized non-small cell lung cancer (TCRdb year 2020). The study in broad terms: Comparing tumors with uninvolved tumor-adjacent lungs, the study looked at the T cell repertoires of around 250 patients with early-stage NSCLC. Of the NSCLC patients, over 120 were male and roughly 110 were female, and the mean age was approximately 66 years. The cohort was made up of a few hundred treatment-naive NSCLC patients whose localized lung tumors had been resected.

At diagnosis, peripheral blood, uninvolved tumor-adjacent lung and tumor were collected and stored as a combination of fresh-frozen and FFPE material. For TCR repertoire profiling, the blood samples were analyzed as peripheral blood mononuclear cells. Broader findings and caveats from the paper: Higher blood T cell density associated with longer overall survival, while higher adjacent-lung clonality associated with shorter survival. Since the design was exploratory, TCR variables were selected using unadjusted p-values with no false-discovery rate correction. Uninvolved tumor-adjacent lung showed the highest T cell clonality, higher than tumor, which suggests more focused antigenic responses in the adjacent lung. Of the top 100 tumor clones, a median of roughly 56 were detected in paired uninvolved adjacent lung; 28 were also among that lung's top 100. Because multi-region tumor sequencing was not performed, intratumor heterogeneity could not be ruled out.

The V and J genes are TRBV25-1 and TRBJ1-1; no D segment can be confidently identified. The specimen was peripheral blood, collected before any cancer treatment. The sequence was collected from a male donor at least 60 years old with stage III squamous cell lung carcinoma. The nucleotide sequence reads TGTGCCAGCAGTGACCGGTCAGCGGGGAACACTGAAGCTTTCTTT. Its translation reads: CASSDRSAGNTEAFF.